This T cell receptor beta chain was profiled in a study of naive and memory T cell subsets. Study conclusions and caveats: Clonotypes here are unpaired alpha or beta chain sequences.

Germline V gene sequence: CDR1 MNHEY, CDR2 SVGEGT. The V segment lost 0 bases and the J segment 5 bases; nucleotides outside the gene matches: 7. This CDR3 is built from 15 residues. Sequential positive selection took CD4 T cells first, then CD8 T cells. An equimolar mix of two oligonucleotides served as the beta constant-region primer for TRBC1 and TRBC2. TCRdb reprocessed the UMI-ligation and nested PCR reads with MiXCR, giving one entry per CDR3 protein. The sample contains around 160,000 distinct CDR3 sequences, about 17% of which appear only once. There are a few counts of this clonotype. Its antigen is unknown.

The source material was naive CD4+ T cells from blood. The V and J genes are TRBV6-2 or TRBV6-3 and TRBJ2-7; 7 bases are shared with TRBD1. This clonotype originated in a human donor in good health. CDR3 sequence (DNA): TGTGCCAGCAGTTACTCAAGGGGGCGAAGGAACGAGCAGTACTTC. It translates to CASSYSRGRRNEQYF.